This T cell receptor (beta chain) was captured in a study of beta chain features in type 1 diabetes. V gave up 3 bases and J gave up 2 bases; unmatched junction bases: 3. The CDR3 covers 16 residues. Per germline, CDR1 SGHTA and CDR2 FQGNSA. The sample holds a few counts of this clone. Its antigen is unidentified. CD4+ naive, central memory, regulatory and stem cell-like memory cells were sorted via CD45RO/CCR7/CD25/CD127/CD95/CD27. General observations from the study: A moderate, significant TCRB CDR3 shortening appeared in type 1 diabetes across four CD4+ subsets.

Expressed TCRB transcripts got sequenced, as all isolated RNA was reverse transcribed. The method was immunoSEQ multiplex PCR; TCRdb's version includes in-frame clones alone and lacks a portion of them. This table has about 640,000 clones, 9.5% to 15% appearing once. The specimen sequenced was naive CD4+ T cells from blood. The receptor's source is a man aged 25 to 40 with type 1 diabetes. The chain links TRBV7-2 to TRBJ2-2, with 10 bases that match TRBD2. The CDR3 protein is CASSFTSGVNTGELFF. The DNA for the CDR3 is TGTGCCAGCAGCTTCACTAGCGGGGTTAACACCGGGGAGCTGTTTTTT.